The rows below give T cell receptor beta chains drawn from one sample of a study of cytomegalovirus exposure and HLA in healthy donors. Repertoires were generated with immunoSEQ multiplex PCR, while TCRdb's copy carries only in-frame clones and drops some. Altogether about 240,000 clones are present, around 86% being singletons, with the ten largest covering about 1.2%. Material: PBMCs. The receptor set was obtained from a woman aged 25 to 39 in good health and CMV-seropositive. Both conserved end residues are part of each CDR3. A D gene is named only where the DNA matches it firmly. Clone size appears in some rows only: once, few, many, or a class for an expanded clone.

-	-	TRBV11-2	TRBJ2-7	CASSPLRLIYEQYF	TGTGCCAGCAGCCCTCTCCGACTGATCTACGAGCAGTACTTC
-	-	TRBV18	TRBJ2-2	CASSPPTFHGGITGELFF	TGTGCCAGCTCACCACCGACGTTTCATGGAGGGATCACCGGGGAGCTGTTTTTT
TRBD2	few	TRBV7-2	TRBJ2-1	CASSLLAGSYNEQFF	TGTGCCAGCAGCTTACTAGCGGGGTCCTACAATGAGCAGTTCTTC
-	-	TRBV27	TRBJ2-1	CASSSFTGWGYNEQFF	TGTGCCAGCAGCTCATTTACAGGATGGGGTTACAATGAGCAGTTCTTC
-	-	TRBV2	TRBJ1-1	CASSEYRVGRPNTEAFF	TGTGCCAGCAGTGAATACAGGGTAGGTCGCCCGAACACTGAAGCTTTCTTT
-	few	TRBV6-5	TRBJ2-2	CASSLRAMGTGELFF	TGTGCCAGCAGTCTCAGGGCTATGGGCACCGGGGAGCTGTTTTTT
-	few	TRBV10-1	TRBJ2-1	CASKTGLTSDEQFF	TGCGCCAGCAAGACCGGACTCACCAGCGATGAGCAGTTCTTC
-	once	TRBV14	TRBJ2-2	CASSRQRVGTGELFF	TGTGCCAGCAGCCGGCAGAGGGTAGGCACCGGGGAGCTGTTTTTT
-	-	TRBV27	TRBJ1-2	CASSLTFPDYGYTF	TGTGCCAGCAGTTTAACGTTCCCGGACTATGGCTACACCTTC
-	-	TRBV5-4	TRBJ1-1	CASSPTGLNTEAFF	TGTGCCAGCAGTCCCACAGGGTTGAACACTGAAGCTTTCTTT
TRBD1	once	TRBV5-6	TRBJ2-7	CASSLRVGWDRAYEQYF	TGTGCCAGCAGCTTGCGGGTCGGGTGGGACAGAGCCTACGAGCAGTACTTC
TRBD2	-	TRBV5-1	TRBJ2-1	CASSLGLAGGNEQFF	TGCGCCAGCAGCTTGGGACTAGCGGGAGGTAATGAGCAGTTCTTC
-	once	TRBV27	TRBJ2-7	CASSLSFGHYYEQYF	TGTGCCAGCAGTTTATCGTTCGGACACTACTACGAGCAGTACTTC
-	-	TRBV30	TRBJ2-3	CAWSAGIQGTSDTQYF	TGTGCCTGGAGTGCAGGAATACAGGGTACATCAGATACGCAGTATTTT
-	-	TRBV7-2	TRBJ2-1	CASSTGSAAYNEQFF	TGTGCCAGCAGCACCGGGAGCGCGGCCTACAATGAGCAGTTCTTC
TRBD2	-	TRBV30	TRBJ2-2	CAWSSFRTSNNPGELFF	TGTGCCTGGAGTAGTTTCAGGACTAGCAATAACCCCGGGGAGCTGTTTTTT
TRBD2	-	TRBV10-3	TRBJ2-7	CAVARSGRDYEQYF	TGTGCCGTCGCGAGAAGCGGGAGGGATTACGAGCAGTACTTC
TRBD1	few	TRBV28	TRBJ2-3	CASRGQIFTDTQYF	TGTGCCAGCAGGGGACAGATTTTCACAGATACGCAGTATTTT
-	-	TRBV28	TRBJ2-1	CASSSLAYNEQFF	TGTGCCAGCAGTTCTCTAGCTTACAATGAGCAGTTCTTC
TRBD2	-	TRBV19	TRBJ2-2	CASRWGRATGELFF	TGTGCCAGTAGATGGGGGAGGGCGACCGGGGAGCTGTTTTTT
TRBD1	-	TRBV28	TRBJ1-2	CATAGLARGLYGYTF	TGTGCCACCGCGGGCCTCGCCAGGGGGCTATATGGCTACACCTTC
-	-	TRBV30	TRBJ2-1	CAWSELETYNEQFF	TGTGCCTGGAGTGAACTAGAAACCTACAATGAGCAGTTCTTC
-	-	TRBV27	TRBJ1-5	CASSPGFSNQPQHF	TGTGCCAGCAGTCCGGGTTTTAGCAATCAGCCCCAGCATTTT
-	once	TRBV7-9	TRBJ1-5	CASSLLNQPQHF	TGTGCCAGCAGCTTGTTAAATCAGCCCCAGCATTTT
-	-	TRBV20-1	TRBJ1-1	CSARGGQAFF	TGCAGTGCTAGAGGCGGGCAAGCTTTCTTT
TRBD1	-	TRBV5-1	TRBJ2-7	CASSSTGGQNYEQYF	TGCGCCAGCAGTTCGACAGGGGGCCAGAACTACGAGCAGTACTTC
-	-	TRBV11-2	TRBJ1-2	CASSFGEGYGYTF	TGTGCCAGCAGCTTTGGCGAGGGCTATGGCTACACCTTC
TRBD2	-	TRBV27	TRBJ2-1	CASVPGTSGSNSYNEQFF	TGTGCCAGCGTACCCGGGACTAGCGGATCCAACTCCTACAATGAGCAGTTCTTC
TRBD1	-	TRBV27	TRBJ1-5	CASSPGQGGHQPQHF	TGTGCCAGCAGTCCGGGACAGGGAGGACATCAGCCCCAGCATTTT
-	-	TRBV5-1	TRBJ1-1	CASSLVPGNTEAFF	TGCGCCAGCAGCTTGGTTCCAGGGAACACTGAAGCTTTCTTT
-	-	TRBV6-1	TRBJ1-2	CASSAGPGIDYGYTF	TGTGCCAGCAGCGCGGGACCTGGGATCGACTATGGCTACACCTTC
TRBD2	-	TRBV9	TRBJ2-7	CASTGKKRDRYGLAGYEQYF	TGTGCCAGCACCGGGAAAAAAAGGGACAGGTATGGACTAGCGGGCTACGAGCAGTACTTC
-	-	TRBV6-5	TRBJ1-5	CASSLMTLPASQPQHF	TGTGCCAGCAGTTTAATGACACTCCCGGCGAGTCAGCCCCAGCATTTT
-	-	TRBV27	TRBJ2-7	CASSLDSSYEQYF	TGTGCCAGCAGTTTAGATAGTTCCTACGAGCAGTACTTC
-	-	TRBV13	TRBJ1-1	CASSLPEWGENTEAFF	TGTGCCAGCAGCTTACCCGAATGGGGGGAGAACACTGAAGCTTTCTTT
-	-	TRBV5-1	TRBJ2-1	CASRSSPDSYNEQFF	TGCGCCAGCAGATCTTCGCCGGACAGCTACAATGAGCAGTTCTTC
TRBD2	-	TRBV6-6	TRBJ2-7	CASSQTTSGRAYEQYF	TGTGCCAGCAGCCAGACGACTAGCGGGAGGGCCTACGAGCAGTACTTC
-	-	TRBV28	TRBJ2-7	CASRAFYEQYF	TGTGCCAGCAGAGCTTTTTACGAGCAGTACTTC
-	-	TRBV4-1	TRBJ1-5	CASSQSVNQPQHF	TGCGCCAGCAGCCAATCGGTGAATCAGCCCCAGCATTTT
TRBD1	-	TRBV7-8	TRBJ1-5	CASSVGQNNQPQHF	TGTGCCAGCAGCGTGGGACAGAACAATCAGCCCCAGCATTTT
-	-	TRBV6-1	TRBJ1-5	CARSGVDRHNQPQHF	TGTGCCAGATCCGGGGTCGACAGGCACAATCAGCCCCAGCATTTT
-	-	TRBV27	TRBJ2-3	CASSLFVGGSGDTQYF	TGTGCCAGCAGTTTATTTGTGGGAGGTTCCGGAGATACGCAGTATTTT
-	-	TRBV27	TRBJ2-3	CASRDSSTDTQYF	TGTGCCAGCCGGGACTCCTCCACAGATACGCAGTATTTT
TRBD2	-	TRBV14	TRBJ2-1	CASSQGLTGGQFYNEQFF	TGTGCCAGCAGCCAGGGACTTACGGGAGGGCAATTCTACAATGAGCAGTTCTTC
-	-	TRBV10-3	TRBJ1-1	CAISESQGRATEAFF	TGTGCCATCAGTGAGTCGCAGGGGAGGGCCACTGAAGCTTTCTTT
-	-	TRBV19	TRBJ1-1	CASSIRTENTEAFF	TGTGCCAGTAGTATACGGACAGAAAACACTGAAGCTTTCTTT
TRBD2	-	TRBV6-6	TRBJ2-1	CASSYTGGGSYNEQFF	TGTGCCAGCAGTTACACTGGCGGGGGCTCCTACAATGAGCAGTTCTTC
-	-	TRBV9	TRBJ1-1	CASSPSTNTEAFF	TGTGCCAGCAGCCCCAGTACGAACACTGAAGCTTTCTTT
TRBD2	once	TRBV23-1	TRBJ2-7	CASSQPAGVISDEQYF	TGCGCCAGCAGTCAACCAGCGGGAGTCATTTCCGACGAGCAGTACTTC
-	-	TRBV7-6	TRBJ2-7	CASSLGQGIDSYEQYF	TGTGCCAGCAGCTTAGGCCAGGGTATTGACTCCTACGAGCAGTACTTC
-	-	TRBV6-6	TRBJ1-3	CASSYVSSGNTIYF	TGTGCCAGCAGTTACGTCAGCTCTGGAAACACCATATATTTT
TRBD2	-	TRBV2	TRBJ2-7	CASSRRLQTSGRGVEQYF	TGTGCCAGCAGTAGACGACTCCAGACTAGCGGGAGGGGGGTCGAGCAGTACTTC
TRBD2	-	TRBV18	TRBJ2-5	CASSPLAGAEETQYF	TGTGCCAGCTCACCCTTAGCGGGGGCAGAAGAGACCCAGTACTTC
TRBD1	-	TRBV5-1	TRBJ1-4	CASSSGQGAQGWKLFF	TGCGCCAGCAGCTCGGGACAGGGGGCGCAAGGTTGGAAACTGTTTTTT
TRBD2	-	TRBV29-1	TRBJ2-3	CSVDGTSGRGPDTQYF	TGCAGCGTTGACGGGACTAGCGGGAGAGGCCCAGATACGCAGTATTTT
-	-	TRBV6-6	TRBJ2-1	CASSYTIASPYNEQFF	TGTGCCAGCAGTTACACCATAGCGTCCCCCTACAATGAGCAGTTCTTC
-	-	TRBV6-1	TRBJ1-2	CASNQGGGGGYTF	TGTGCCAGCAACCAAGGAGGAGGTGGAGGCTACACCTTC
-	-	TRBV5-8	TRBJ1-1	CASSLDGSNTEAFF	TGTGCCAGCAGCTTGGACGGGTCGAACACTGAAGCTTTCTTT
TRBD1	-	TRBV18	TRBJ1-2	CASSSGQIYGYTF	TGTGCCAGCTCCTCGGGACAGATCTATGGCTACACCTTC
-	-	TRBV7-3	TRBJ2-5	CASSCLTQYF	TGTGCCAGCAGCTGTCTAACCCAGTACTTC